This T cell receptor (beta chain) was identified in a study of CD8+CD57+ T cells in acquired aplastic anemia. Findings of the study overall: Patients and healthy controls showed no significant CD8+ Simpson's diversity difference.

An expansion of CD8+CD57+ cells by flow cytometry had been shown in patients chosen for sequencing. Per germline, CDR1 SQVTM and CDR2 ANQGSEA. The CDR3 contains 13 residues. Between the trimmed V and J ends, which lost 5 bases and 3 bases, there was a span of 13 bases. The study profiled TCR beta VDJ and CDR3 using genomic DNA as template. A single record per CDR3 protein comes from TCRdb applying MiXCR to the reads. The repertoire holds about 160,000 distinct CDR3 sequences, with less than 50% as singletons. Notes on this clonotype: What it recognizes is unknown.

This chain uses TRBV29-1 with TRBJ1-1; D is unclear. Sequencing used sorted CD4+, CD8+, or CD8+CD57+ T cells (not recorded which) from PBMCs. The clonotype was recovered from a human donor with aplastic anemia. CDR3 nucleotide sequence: TGCAGCGTTACTCCACCTCAACACACTGAAGCTTTCTTT. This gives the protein CSVTPPQHTEAFF.